Listed below are T cell receptor beta chains from one sample, sequenced in a study of blood T cell repertoires in COVID-19. TCRdb's table, derived via immunoSEQ multiplex PCR, lists solely in-frame clones and lacks some. The data contain about 350,000 clones, around 88% of them seen just once; the ten biggest clones take up around 7.4%. Material for sequencing was peripheral blood. These receptors were taken from a woman in her sixties with COVID-19, enrolled during active disease. Each CDR3 is given with its conserved first and last residue. Each record gives: D gene, V gene, clone size, J gene, CDR3 DNA, CDR3 protein. The D gene is left open where the match is weak. Only some rows state a clone size, as once, few, many or a class for expanded clones.

>-|TRBV7-9|-|TRBJ1-2
TGTGCCAGCAGCTTTGACAGGCGCTTGGATGGCTACACCTTC
CASSFDRRLDGYTF
>TRBD1|TRBV2|-|TRBJ1-5
TGTGCCAGCAACCCGGGACAGGGGGCGTATCAGCCCCAGCATTTT
CASNPGQGAYQPQHF
>TRBD2|TRBV11-3|-|TRBJ2-1
TGTGCCAGCAGCTTGCGCCCGGGACTAGCGGGGGGAAATGAGCAGTTCTTC
CASSLRPGLAGGNEQFF
>-|TRBV7-9|many|TRBJ2-7
TGTGCCAGCAGCTTACAGGGTCCCACCTACGAGCAGTACTTC
CASSLQGPTYEQYF
>-|TRBV28|-|TRBJ2-7
TGTGCCAGCAGTATTGGACAGCCGCCGAAGCAGTACTTC
CASSIGQPPKQYF
>-|TRBV5-4|once|TRBJ2-5
TGTGCCAGCAGCCCGGGACAATTGGAGACCCAGTACTTC
CASSPGQLETQYF
>-|TRBV6-5|-|TRBJ2-3
TGTGCCAGCAGTACCGAGGGCACAGATACGCAGTATTTT
CASSTEGTDTQYF
>-|TRBV27|-|TRBJ2-7
TGTGCCAGCAGTTTATTCTCCGGCTCCTACGAGCAGTACTTC
CASSLFSGSYEQYF
>TRBD1|TRBV6-5|-|TRBJ2-3
TGTGCCAGCAGGGAGACAGGGTTTGGCACAGATACGCAGTATTTT
CASRETGFGTDTQYF
>-|TRBV7-8|-|TRBJ2-7
TGTGCCAGCAGCTTTAGGCTAGTACGATACGAGCAGTACTTC
CASSFRLVRYEQYF
>-|TRBV27|once|TRBJ2-5
TGTGCCAGCAGTTCCCCGGGCCAAGAGACCCAGTACTTC
CASSSPGQETQYF
>-|TRBV5-3|-|TRBJ1-1
TGTGCCAGCACCGTTGGGCTCAGGGTTGGGGTCAAAGCTTTCTTT
CASTVGLRVGVKAFF
>-|TRBV11-2|-|TRBJ1-1
TGTGCCAGCAGCCCAGGGCGTACTGAAGCTTTCTTT
CASSPGRTEAFF
>-|TRBV6-5|-|TRBJ1-1
TGTGCCAGCAGCTCAGGGGAAAACACTGAAGCTTTCTTT
CASSSGENTEAFF
>-|TRBV6-5|-|TRBJ1-1
TGTGCCAGCACTACACAGCCGAACACTGAAGCTTTCTTT
CASTTQPNTEAFF